Listed below are T cell receptor beta chains from one sample, sequenced in a study of OX40 agonist ivuxolimab in advanced cancers. Clones were read by immunoSEQ multiplex PCR, and TCRdb kept only the in-frame ones, dropping some. Among roughly 77,000 clones listed, 84% were seen once. This specimen was CD4+ or CD8+ T cells sorted from blood, taken in a trial of the OX40 agonist ivuxolimab. The source is an adult with an advanced solid tumor such as melanoma, head and neck, liver or kidney cancer. CDR3s include the opening cysteine and the closing phenylalanine or tryptophan. D genes are given only for firm matches. Only some rows state a clone size, as once, few, many or a class for expanded clones.

D: TRBD2
V: TRBV11-2
size: NA
J: TRBJ2-1
DNA: TGTGCCAGCAGCTCCTTAGCGGGAGCAAGCCCCAATGAGCAGTTCTTC
CDR3: CASSSLAGASPNEQFF

D: TRBD2
V: TRBV29-1
size: NA
J: TRBJ2-7
DNA: TGCAGCGCTGGGGCGGGAGCGAATTACGAGCAGTACTTC
CDR3: CSAGAGANYEQYF

D: TRBD2
V: TRBV11-2
size: NA
J: TRBJ2-7
DNA: TGTGCCAGCAGCTATGGGGAGGGACTACCCTCCTACGAGCAGTACTTC
CDR3: CASSYGEGLPSYEQYF

D: NA
V: TRBV18
size: NA
J: TRBJ2-2
DNA: TGTGCCAGCTCACCACCGGCCCACACCGGGGAGCTGTTTTTT
CDR3: CASSPPAHTGELFF

D: NA
V: TRBV5-1
size: once
J: TRBJ2-1
DNA: TGCGCCAGCAAGGTGGGTCTTGGGAATGAGCAGTTCTTC
CDR3: CASKVGLGNEQFF

D: TRBD2
V: TRBV11-1
size: NA
J: TRBJ2-5
DNA: TGTGCCAGCAGCTTGAGCAGGGGACTAGCGGGTAAACAAGAGACCCAGTACTTC
CDR3: CASSLSRGLAGKQETQYF

D: TRBD1
V: TRBV11-3
size: NA
J: TRBJ2-2
DNA: TGTGCCAGCAGCCTCCGGACAGGGGGCGCGGGGTACACCGGGGAGCTGTTTTTT
CDR3: CASSLRTGGAGYTGELFF

D: TRBD2
V: TRBV10-3
size: NA
J: TRBJ2-1
DNA: TGTGCCATCAGTGAACGACTAGCGGGAGGGGGTGAGCAGTTCTTC
CDR3: CAISERLAGGGEQFF

D: TRBD1
V: TRBV5-1
size: NA
J: TRBJ2-7
DNA: TGCGCCAGCAGCTTGGGGGGACAGAAGAGCTCCTACGAGCAGTACTTC
CDR3: CASSLGGQKSSYEQYF

D: TRBD2
V: TRBV4-3
size: NA
J: TRBJ2-1
DNA: TGCGCCAGCAGCCAATGGCCCAGCGGGAGTCACAATGAGCAGTTCTTC
CDR3: CASSQWPSGSHNEQFF

D: TRBD2
V: TRBV9
size: NA
J: TRBJ2-7
DNA: TGTGCCAGCAGCGTAGCAGCGGGACCCGGGTACGAGCAGTACTTC
CDR3: CASSVAAGPGYEQYF

D: TRBD2
V: TRBV28
size: few
J: TRBJ2-1
DNA: TGTGCCAGCAGTTTAAGGGGGTGGGTCAGCGGGAGGGCAATGAGCTCCTACAATGAGCAGTTCTTC
CDR3: CASSLRGWVSGRAMSSYNEQFF

D: TRBD2
V: TRBV7-6
size: NA
J: TRBJ2-1
DNA: TGTGCCAGCAGCTTAGATGCGGGGGGCGGATATGAGCAGTTCTTC
CDR3: CASSLDAGGGYEQFF

D: TRBD2
V: TRBV18
size: NA
J: TRBJ2-1
DNA: TGTGCCAGCTCACCCCCCAGCGGGGACTACAATGAGCAGTTCTTC
CDR3: CASSPPSGDYNEQFF

D: NA
V: TRBV6-4
size: NA
J: TRBJ2-6
DNA: TGTGCCAGCAGTGGCGGGTCCTCTGGGGCCAACGTCCTGACTTTC
CDR3: CASSGGSSGANVLTF

D: NA
V: TRBV28
size: NA
J: TRBJ1-1
DNA: TGTGCCAGCAGTTTCGGGTACAGAGAGAACACTGAAGCTTTCTTT
CDR3: CASSFGYRENTEAFF

D: NA
V: TRBV29-1
size: NA
J: TRBJ1-4
DNA: TGCAGCGTTGTCAGGCAAAGGGGTGAAAAACTGTTTTTT
CDR3: CSVVRQRGEKLFF

D: TRBD1
V: TRBV5-1
size: NA
J: TRBJ2-3
DNA: TGCGCCAGCAGGTTACAGGGGATGACAGATACGCAGTATTTT
CDR3: CASRLQGMTDTQYF

D: TRBD2
V: TRBV19
size: NA
J: TRBJ2-7
DNA: TGTGCCAGTAGTCCGGGGGGGTTTATCCCCTACGAGCAGTACTTC
CDR3: CASSPGGFIPYEQYF

D: TRBD1
V: TRBV5-5
size: NA
J: TRBJ1-2
DNA: TGTGCCAGCAGCCCCGCGGACAGGGCCTATGGCTACACCTTC
CDR3: CASSPADRAYGYTF

D: NA
V: TRBV15
size: NA
J: TRBJ2-7
DNA: TGTGCCACCAGGAGATCCGATACATTAATACCCCAGCAGTACTTC
CDR3: CATRRSDTLIPQQYF

D: NA
V: TRBV2
size: NA
J: TRBJ2-6
DNA: TGTGCCAGCAGTGATCTTGGGGCCAACGTCCTGACTTTC
CDR3: CASSDLGANVLTF

D: NA
V: TRBV27
size: NA
J: TRBJ1-3
DNA: TGTGCCAGCAGTTCAAGAACCCGGACTGGAAACACCATATATTTT
CDR3: CASSSRTRTGNTIYF

D: NA
V: TRBV5-1
size: NA
J: TRBJ1-1
DNA: TGCGCCAGCAGCTTGGGGGGGGCGAACACTGAAGCTTTCTTT
CDR3: CASSLGGANTEAFF

D: NA
V: TRBV6-1
size: NA
J: TRBJ1-6
DNA: TGTGCCAGCAGCGAGTCGTGGGCCTCAAATTCACCCCTCCACTTT
CDR3: CASSESWASNSPLHF

D: NA
V: TRBV9
size: NA
J: TRBJ2-2
DNA: TGTGCCAGCAGCGTAGACTCCAGGGGGGAGCTGTTTTTT
CDR3: CASSVDSRGELFF

D: TRBD1
V: TRBV19
size: few
J: TRBJ1-1
DNA: TGTGCCAGTAGGGACAGGGACGCTGAAGCTTTCTTT
CDR3: CASRDRDAEAFF

D: NA
V: TRBV28
size: NA
J: TRBJ1-1
DNA: TGTGCCAGCAGTTTGGGCAGACAGTCTGAAGCTTTCTTT
CDR3: CASSLGRQSEAFF

D: NA
V: TRBV5-4
size: NA
J: TRBJ2-2
DNA: TGTGCCAGCAGCTTGCTAGGGGCAGGACCGAACACCGGGGAGCTGTTTTTT
CDR3: CASSLLGAGPNTGELFF

D: NA
V: TRBV6-5
size: NA
J: TRBJ2-7
DNA: TGTGCCAGCAGTCTCCCGGGGCGGCTGAGCGAGCAGTACTTC
CDR3: CASSLPGRLSEQYF

D: TRBD1
V: TRBV5-8
size: NA
J: TRBJ1-5
DNA: TGTGCCAGCAACTTCCAAACAGGGGGTTGGGAGCCCCAGCATTTT
CDR3: CASNFQTGGWEPQHF

D: NA
V: TRBV6-5
size: few
J: TRBJ2-1
DNA: TGTGCCAGCAGTCCCGGCGACAATGAGCAGTTCTTC
CDR3: CASSPGDNEQFF

D: NA
V: TRBV5-1
size: once
J: TRBJ2-1
DNA: TGCGCCAGCAGCTTGTCTCCATTAGGGAATGAGCAGTTCTTC
CDR3: CASSLSPLGNEQFF

D: NA
V: TRBV10-1
size: NA
J: TRBJ2-7
DNA: TGCGCCAGCAGTGAGGTAAAACAGGGCTCCTACGAGCAGTACTTC
CDR3: CASSEVKQGSYEQYF

D: NA
V: TRBV5-1
size: NA
J: TRBJ2-2
DNA: TGCGCCAGCAGCTTGGCCGTGGTAGGAAACACCGGGGAGCTGTTTTTT
CDR3: CASSLAVVGNTGELFF